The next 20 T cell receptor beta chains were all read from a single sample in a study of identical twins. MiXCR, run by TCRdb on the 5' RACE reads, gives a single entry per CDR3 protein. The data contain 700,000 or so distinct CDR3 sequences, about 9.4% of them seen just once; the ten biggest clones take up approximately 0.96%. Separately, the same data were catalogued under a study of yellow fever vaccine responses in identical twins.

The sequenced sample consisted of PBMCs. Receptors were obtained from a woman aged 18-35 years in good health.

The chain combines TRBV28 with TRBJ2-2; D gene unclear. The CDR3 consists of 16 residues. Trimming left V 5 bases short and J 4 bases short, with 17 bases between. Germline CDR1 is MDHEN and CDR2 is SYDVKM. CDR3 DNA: TGTGCCAGCAGTGCGAAATGGGCCCAGGTCACCGGGGAGCTGTTTTTT. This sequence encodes CASSAKWAQVTGELFF.

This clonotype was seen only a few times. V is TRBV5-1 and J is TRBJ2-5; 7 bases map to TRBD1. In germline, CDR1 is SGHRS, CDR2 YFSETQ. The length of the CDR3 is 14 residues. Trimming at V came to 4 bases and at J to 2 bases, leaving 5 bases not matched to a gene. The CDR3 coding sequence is TGCGCCAGCAGCATACCACAGGGGCAAGAGACCCAGTACTTC. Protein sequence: CASSIPQGQETQYF.

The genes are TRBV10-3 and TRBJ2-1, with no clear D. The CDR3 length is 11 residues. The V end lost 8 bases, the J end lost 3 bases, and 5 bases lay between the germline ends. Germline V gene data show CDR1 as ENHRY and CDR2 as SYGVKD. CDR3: CAIGVYNEQFF. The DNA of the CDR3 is TGTGCCATCGGGGTCTACAATGAGCAGTTCTTC.

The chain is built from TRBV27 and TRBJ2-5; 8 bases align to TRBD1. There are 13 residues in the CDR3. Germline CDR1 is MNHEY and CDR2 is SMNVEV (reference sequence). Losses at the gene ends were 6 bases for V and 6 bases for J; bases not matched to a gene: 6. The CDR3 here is CASSPDRGKTQYF. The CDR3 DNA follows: TGTGCCAGCAGCCCCGACAGGGGAAAGACCCAGTACTTC.

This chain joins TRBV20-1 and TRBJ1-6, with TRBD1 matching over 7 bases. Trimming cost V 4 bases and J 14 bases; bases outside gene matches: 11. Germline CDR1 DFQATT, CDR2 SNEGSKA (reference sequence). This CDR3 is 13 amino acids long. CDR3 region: CSATRTGRNSLHF. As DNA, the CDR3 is TGCAGTGCTACCCGGACAGGACGTAACTCCCTCCACTTT.

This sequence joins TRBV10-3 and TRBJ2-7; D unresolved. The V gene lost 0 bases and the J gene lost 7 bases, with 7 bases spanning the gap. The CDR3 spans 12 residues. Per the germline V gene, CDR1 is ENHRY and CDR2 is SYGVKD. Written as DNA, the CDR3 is TGTGCCATCAGTGAGTCCGGCGGAGAGCAGTACTTC. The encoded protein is CAISESGGEQYF.

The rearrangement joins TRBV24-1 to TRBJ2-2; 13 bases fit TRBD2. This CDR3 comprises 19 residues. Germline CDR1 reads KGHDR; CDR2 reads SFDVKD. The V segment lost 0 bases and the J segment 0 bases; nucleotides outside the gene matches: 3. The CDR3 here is CATSDLGLAGDSNTGELFF. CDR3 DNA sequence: TGTGCCACCAGTGATTTGGGACTAGCGGGGGACTCGAACACCGGGGAGCTGTTTTTT.

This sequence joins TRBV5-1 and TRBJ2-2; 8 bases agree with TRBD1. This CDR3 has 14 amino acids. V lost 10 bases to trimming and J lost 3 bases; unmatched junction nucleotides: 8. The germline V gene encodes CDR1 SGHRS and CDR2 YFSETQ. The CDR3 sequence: CASRETGDTGELFF. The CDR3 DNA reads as TGCGCCTCACGAGAGACAGGGGACACCGGGGAGCTGTTTTTT.

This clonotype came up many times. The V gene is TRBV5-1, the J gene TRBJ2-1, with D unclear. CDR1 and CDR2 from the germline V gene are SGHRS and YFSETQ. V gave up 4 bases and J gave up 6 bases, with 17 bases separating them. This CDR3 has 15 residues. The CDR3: CASSPGPGLGNEQFF. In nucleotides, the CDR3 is TGCGCCAGCAGCCCTGGACCGGGTTTGGGCAATGAGCAGTTCTTC.

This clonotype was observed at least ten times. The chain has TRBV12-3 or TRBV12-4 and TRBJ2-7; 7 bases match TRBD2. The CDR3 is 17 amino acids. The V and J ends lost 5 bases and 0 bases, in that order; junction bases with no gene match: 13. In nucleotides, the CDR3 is TGTGCCAGCAGTCGCTACCTAGCGGCGGCCGGCTCCTACGAGCAGTACTTC. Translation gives CASSRYLAAAGSYEQYF.

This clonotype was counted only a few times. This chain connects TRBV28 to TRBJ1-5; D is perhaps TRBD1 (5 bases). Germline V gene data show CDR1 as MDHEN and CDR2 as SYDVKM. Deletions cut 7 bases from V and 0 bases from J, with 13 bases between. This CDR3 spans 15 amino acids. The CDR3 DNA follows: TGTGCCAGCACCCCCGAGGGGTATAGCAATCAGCCCCAGCATTTT. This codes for CASTPEGYSNQPQHF.

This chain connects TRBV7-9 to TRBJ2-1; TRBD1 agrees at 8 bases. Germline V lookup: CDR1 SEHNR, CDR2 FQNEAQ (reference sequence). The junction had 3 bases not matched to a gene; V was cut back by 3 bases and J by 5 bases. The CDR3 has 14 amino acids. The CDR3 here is CASSFDRGHNEQFF. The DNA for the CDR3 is TGTGCCAGCAGCTTCGACAGGGGTCACAATGAGCAGTTCTTC.

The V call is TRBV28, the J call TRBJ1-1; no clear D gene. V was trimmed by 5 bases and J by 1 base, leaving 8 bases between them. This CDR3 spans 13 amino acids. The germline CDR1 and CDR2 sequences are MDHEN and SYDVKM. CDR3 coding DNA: TGTGCCAGCAGTCCCTCATCGAACACTGAAGCTTTCTTT. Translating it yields CASSPSSNTEAFF.

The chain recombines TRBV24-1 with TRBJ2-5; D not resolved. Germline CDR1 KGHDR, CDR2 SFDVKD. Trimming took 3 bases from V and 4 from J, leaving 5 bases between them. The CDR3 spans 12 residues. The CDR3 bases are TGTGCCACCAGTGATGAGGTAGAGACCCAGTACTTC. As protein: CATSDEVETQYF.

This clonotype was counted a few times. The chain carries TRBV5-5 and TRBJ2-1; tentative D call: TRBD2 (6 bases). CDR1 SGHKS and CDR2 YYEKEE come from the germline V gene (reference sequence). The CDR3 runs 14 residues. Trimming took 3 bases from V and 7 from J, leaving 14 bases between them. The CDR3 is CASSSPGLRNEQFF. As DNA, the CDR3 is TGTGCCAGCAGCTCTCCGGGACTGAGGAATGAGCAGTTCTTC.

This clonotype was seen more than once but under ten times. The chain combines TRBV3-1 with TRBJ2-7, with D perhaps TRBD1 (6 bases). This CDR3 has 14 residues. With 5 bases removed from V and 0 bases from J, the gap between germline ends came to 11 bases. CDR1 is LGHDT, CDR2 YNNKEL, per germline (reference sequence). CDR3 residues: CASSYQQGSYEQYF. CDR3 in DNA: TGTGCCAGCAGCTACCAACAGGGCTCCTACGAGCAGTACTTC.

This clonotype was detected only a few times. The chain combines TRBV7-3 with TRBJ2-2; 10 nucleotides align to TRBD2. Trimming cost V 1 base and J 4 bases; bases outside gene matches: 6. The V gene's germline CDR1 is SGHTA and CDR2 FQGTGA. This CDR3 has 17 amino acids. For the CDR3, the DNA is TGTGCCAGCAGCTTAAGCGAGCGGGGGGGCCGCACCGGGGAGCTGTTTTTT. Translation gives CASSLSERGGRTGELFF.

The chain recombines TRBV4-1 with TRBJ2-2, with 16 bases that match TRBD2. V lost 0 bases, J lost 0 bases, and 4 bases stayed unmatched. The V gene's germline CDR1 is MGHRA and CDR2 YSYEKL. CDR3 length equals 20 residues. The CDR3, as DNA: TGCGCCAGCAGCCAAGACCATGGGACTAGCGGGAGGGCGAACACCGGGGAGCTGTTTTTT. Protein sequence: CASSQDHGTSGRANTGELFF.

DNA for the CDR3: TGTGCCAGCAGCGCAATGGAGGACAGGGCGGACGGGGAGCTGTTTTTT. It translates to CASSAMEDRADGELFF. This chain links TRBV9 with TRBJ2-2, with 8 bases aligning to TRBD1. Trimming took 3 bases from V and 7 from J; bases not matched to a gene: 11. The CDR3 is 16 amino acids. Germline V gives CDR1 SGDLS, CDR2 YYNGEE.

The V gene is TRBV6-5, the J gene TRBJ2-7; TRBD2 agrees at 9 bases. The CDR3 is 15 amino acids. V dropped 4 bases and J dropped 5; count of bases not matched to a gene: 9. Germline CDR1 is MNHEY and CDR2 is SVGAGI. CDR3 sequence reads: CASSSLAGVGNEQYF. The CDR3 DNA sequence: TGTGCCAGCAGTTCTTTAGCGGGAGTCGGCAACGAGCAGTACTTC.